A selection of T cell receptor beta chains follows, all from one sample in a study of T cell clones after liver transplantation. The table came from immunoSEQ multiplex PCR; TCRdb's copy has only in-frame clones and leaves some out. The sample yields some 16,000 clones, over 75% seen once. The sample consisted of CD8+ T cells from blood, taken less than 50 months after liver transplant. Every receptor here comes from a human patient who received a liver transplant. Certain T cells may be donor cells from the graft. The CDR3 runs from the conserved cysteine through the conserved F or W. Fields, in order: CDR3 length, V gene, J gene, clone size, CDR3 protein. Clone size appears in some rows only: once, few, many, or a class for an expanded clone.

>15|TRBV27|TRBJ2-3|many
CASSAGTSGWDTQYF
>16|TRBV9|TRBJ2-3|NA
CASNMGSQQVTDTQYF
>16|TRBV9|TRBJ2-5|NA
CASSPSSTDLGETQYF
>17|TRBV9|TRBJ2-1|NA
CASSPRLAGDVYNEQFF
>14|TRBV6-6|TRBJ1-5|few
CASSYLYGNQPQHF
>15|TRBV5-6|TRBJ2-7|NA
CASSPQLAGNYEQYF
>15|TRBV21-1|TRBJ2-5|NA
CASSKGRREEETQYF
>13|TRBV6-1|TRBJ1-5|NA
CASEYNDNQPQHF
>14|TRBV28|TRBJ2-7|NA
CASSRRTPPYEQYF
>14|TRBV9|TRBJ2-7|NA
CASSVESSSYEQYF
>16|TRBV9|TRBJ2-5|NA
CASSVQGTGGGETQYF
>16|TRBV7-8|TRBJ2-3|NA
CASSPMDREGADTQYF